These 16 T cell receptor beta chains were all obtained from the same sample, sequenced in a study of spatial heterogeneity in lung cancer. Regarding the study as a whole: Mutation counts in tumors were tracked by counts of expanded intratumoral alpha and beta TCRs.

One entry per CDR3 protein, called by TCRdb with MiXCR from the 5' RACE reads. This table holds some 23,000 distinct CDR3 sequences, about 9.3% found once. Time point: sample taken at primary tumor resection. These receptors' antigens are unknown. The material was lung tumor tissue, obtained at surgery. The receptors shown here come from a male donor with early-stage non-small cell lung cancer.

This clonotype was found many times. V usage is TRBV29-1 and J usage is TRBJ2-5; 7 bases fit TRBD2. The CDR3 spans 13 residues. Germline CDR1 is SQVTM and CDR2 is ANQGSEA. The V segment lost 7 bases and the J segment 1 base; nucleotides outside the gene matches: 6. DNA of the CDR3: TGCAGCGCCATTGGCGGGGGCCAAGAGACCCAGTACTTC. Encoded protein: CSAIGGGQETQYF.

This clonotype has ten or more counts. The V call is TRBV11-3, the J call TRBJ2-3; TRBD1 matches 9 bases. The J segment lost 8 bases and the V segment lost 5 bases, leaving 8 bases of the junction unmatched. The CDR3 covers 14 residues. Germline V CDR1 and CDR2: SGHNT, YENEEA. The CDR3 protein is CASSRGQGAVTQYF. The CDR3 nucleotides are TGTGCCAGCAGCAGGGGACAGGGTGCAGTTACGCAGTATTTT.

This rearrangement joins TRBV20-1 to TRBJ2-2, with D possibly TRBD2 on 5 matching bases. Trimming left V 0 bases short and J 7 bases short, with 12 bases between. The CDR3 extends over 14 amino acids. The germline V gene encodes CDR1 DFQATT and CDR2 SNEGSKA (reference sequence). The CDR3 loop is CSARDLSRGGELFF. The CDR3 DNA sequence: TGCAGTGCTAGAGATCTCAGTCGGGGCGGGGAGCTGTTTTTT.

The table lists this clonotype with many counts. CDR3 nucleotides: TGCAGCGGGGTGGCAGGGATTTTGAGTACGGCTTTCTTT. Amino acid sequence: CSGVAGILSTAFF. The chain has TRBV29-1 and TRBJ1-1, with a weak D call TRBD1 (5 bases). The CDR3 is 13 amino acids. V was cut by 7 bases and J by 11 bases, with 23 bases left in between. CDR1 is SQVTM and CDR2 is ANQGSEA in the germline V gene.

The table lists this clonotype with many counts. CDR3 sequence (DNA): TGTGCCAGCAGCGGGGGACAGGGGAGAGGAAACATTCAGTACTTC. Its protein product is CASSGGQGRGNIQYF. This sequence joins TRBV9 and TRBJ2-4, with 10 bases lining up with TRBD1. The CDR3 covers 15 residues. Germline V gives CDR1 SGDLS, CDR2 YYNGEE. Losses at the gene ends were 3 bases for V and 6 bases for J; bases not matched to a gene: 6.

This clonotype was seen ten or more times. The chain combines TRBV7-6 with TRBJ1-6; D might be TRBD1 (6 bases). The CDR3 is 12 amino acids. V shed 6 bases and J shed 12 bases, with 12 bases lying between them. Looked up from germline, CDR1 is SGHVS and CDR2 is FNYEAQ. This CDR3 is CASSSQGGPLHF. The CDR3 coding sequence is TGTGCCAGCAGTTCCCAAGGGGGACCCCTCCACTTT. The variable domain in full, completed from reference TRBV7-6 and TRBJ1-6, reads GAGVSQSPRYKVTKRGQDVALRCDPISGHVSLYWYRQALGQGPEFLTYFNYEAQQDKSGLPNDRFSAERPEGSISTLTIQRTEQRDSAMYRCASSSQGGPLHFGNGTRLTVT.

This sequence joins TRBV6-2 or TRBV6-3 and TRBJ2-7; D is undetermined. Germline CDR1 reads MNHEY; CDR2 reads SVGEGT. This CDR3 comprises 16 residues. V lost 6 bases, J lost 4 bases, and 22 bases lay in between. In DNA form, the CDR3 reads TGTGCCAGCAGCCCAACCACTTCCTCCGGCCCTTACGAGCAGTACTTC. Protein product: CASSPTTSSGPYEQYF.

This clonotype has a count of ten or more. The chain recombines TRBV28 with TRBJ1-5, with 12 bases matching TRBD1. V lost 8 bases and J lost 6; bases outside the gene matches: 8. The V gene's germline CDR1 is MDHEN and CDR2 SYDVKM. The CDR3 extends over 15 amino acids. The CDR3 reads CASPPGTGGFQPQHF. CDR3 sequence (DNA): TGTGCCAGCCCCCCTGGGACAGGGGGCTTTCAGCCCCAGCATTTT.

At least ten counts were recorded for this clonotype. The V and J genes are TRBV20-1 and TRBJ2-2; TRBD1 might be the D (6 bases). Per the germline V gene, CDR1 is DFQATT and CDR2 is SNEGSKA (reference sequence). CDR3 length: 14 amino acids. The V end lost 6 bases, the J end lost 3 bases, and 14 bases lay between the germline ends. This CDR3 is CSALDSDHTGELFF. The CDR3 nucleotides read TGCAGTGCATTGGACAGCGACCACACCGGGGAGCTGTTTTTT.

This clonotype was recorded at least ten times. V gene TRBV5-1 combines with J gene TRBJ2-5; 8 nucleotides align to TRBD2. The CDR3 has 17 amino acids. Germline CDR1 and CDR2: SGHRS and YFSETQ. The junction had 10 bases not matched to a gene; V was cut back by 0 bases and J by 3 bases. The CDR3 is CASSLGKGAGVEETQYF. CDR3 coding DNA: TGCGCCAGCAGCTTGGGAAAGGGAGCGGGAGTCGAAGAGACCCAGTACTTC.

This clonotype was recorded at least ten times. The chain joins TRBV6-2 or TRBV6-3 to TRBJ2-2; maybe TRBD1 (6 bases). This CDR3 is 17 amino acids long. Between the trimmed V and J ends, which lost 5 bases and 4 bases, there was a span of 20 bases. The V gene's germline CDR1 is MNHEY and CDR2 SVGEGT. The CDR3 protein is CASSVARQDLSTGELFF. The CDR3 coding sequence is TGTGCCAGCAGTGTGGCTCGACAGGACCTTTCCACCGGGGAGCTGTTTTTT.

This clonotype has at least ten counts. The genes are TRBV10-3 and TRBJ2-7, with D perhaps assigned TRBD1 or TRBD2 (6 bases each). Trimming pared 2 bases from V and 5 bases from J, leaving 19 bases between. The CDR3 runs 16 residues. CDR1 ENHRY and CDR2 SYGVKD come from the germline V gene. The CDR3 loop reads CAISEPPDRRGDEQYF. The CDR3 region has the DNA TGTGCCATCAGTGAGCCTCCCGACAGGAGGGGCGACGAGCAGTACTTC.

This clonotype is labeled as medium-sized. The chain links TRBV3-2 to TRBJ2-1; the table assigns TRBD2, which was not confirmed against the DNA. TRBV3-2 constitutes a pseudogene. The CDR3 length is 13 residues. DNA of the CDR3: TGTGCCAGCGTGTTAGCGGGAGGGGGTGAGCAGTTCTTC. This translates into CASVLAGGGEQFF.

In this sample, this clonotype turned up many times. The V and J genes are TRBV6-2 or TRBV6-3 and TRBJ2-2, with D perhaps TRBD2 (5 bases). The ends were cut back, 4 bases at V and 1 base at J, with 16 bases in the middle. Germline values: CDR1 MNHEY, CDR2 SVGEGT. The CDR3 is 17 residues long. CDR3 DNA sequence: TGTGCCAGCAGTTTCCGGGCGGCTAGCCTGAACACCGGGGAGCTGTTTTTT. Translating gives CASSFRAASLNTGELFF.

This clonotype was detected a few times. The gene calls are TRBV18 and TRBJ2-1, with 8 positions matching TRBD2. This CDR3 contains 14 residues. Germline values: CDR1 KGHSH, CDR2 LQKENI. The trim removed 3 bases at V and 9 bases at J, leaving 7 bases unmatched. The CDR3 DNA reads as TGTGCCAGCTCACCCGGGACTAGGGGCGTTGAGCAGTTCTTC. This sequence encodes CASSPGTRGVEQFF. Supplemented by reference TRBV18 and TRBJ2-1, the full variable domain reads NAGVMQNPRHLVRRRGQEARLRCSPMKGHSHVYWYRQLPEEGLKFMVYLQKENIIDESGMPKERFSAEFPKEGPSILRIQQVVRGDSAAYFCASSPGTRGVEQFFGPGTRLTVL.

This clonotype was counted only a few times. The chain couples TRBV4-3 to TRBJ1-2, with a weak D call TRBD1 (6 bases). Deletions cut 0 bases from V and 5 bases from J, with 16 bases between. The CDR3 runs 16 residues. CDR1 and CDR2 from the germline V gene are LGHNA and YSLEER. Here the CDR3 DNA reads TGCGCCAGCAGCCAAGATTCAGGGGCCCTACTGTATGGCTACACCTTC. Residues: CASSQDSGALLYGYTF.